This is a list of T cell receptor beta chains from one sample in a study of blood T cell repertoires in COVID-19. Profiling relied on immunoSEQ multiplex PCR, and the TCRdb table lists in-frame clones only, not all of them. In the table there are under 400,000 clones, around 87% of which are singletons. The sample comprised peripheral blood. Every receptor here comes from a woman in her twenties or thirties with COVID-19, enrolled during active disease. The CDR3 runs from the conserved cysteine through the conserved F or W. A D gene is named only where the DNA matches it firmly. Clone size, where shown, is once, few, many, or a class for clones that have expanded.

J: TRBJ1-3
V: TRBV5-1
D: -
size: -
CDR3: CASSANFGNTIYF
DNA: TGCGCCAGCAGCGCAAACTTCGGAAACACCATATATTTT

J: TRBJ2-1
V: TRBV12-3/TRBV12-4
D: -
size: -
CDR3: CASRLYNEQFF
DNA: TGTGCCAGCAGACTCTACAATGAGCAGTTCTTC

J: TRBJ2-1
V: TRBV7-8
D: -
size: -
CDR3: CASSGEVGGSYNEQFF
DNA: TGTGCCAGCAGCGGGGAGGTAGGTGGCTCCTACAATGAGCAGTTCTTC

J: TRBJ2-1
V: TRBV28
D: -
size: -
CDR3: CASRRDIAYNEQFF
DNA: TGTGCCTCGCGACGGGACATTGCGTACAATGAGCAGTTCTTC

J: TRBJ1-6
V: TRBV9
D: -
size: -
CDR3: CASSVGGARGNSPLHF
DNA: TGTGCCAGCAGCGTAGGAGGGGCCAGGGGTAATTCACCCCTCCACTTT

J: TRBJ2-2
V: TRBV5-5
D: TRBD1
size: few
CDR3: CASSTYDRVGTGELFF
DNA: TGTGCCAGCAGCACATACGACAGGGTTGGCACCGGGGAGCTGTTTTTT

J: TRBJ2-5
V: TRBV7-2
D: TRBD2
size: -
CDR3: CASTETGGETQYF
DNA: TGTGCCAGCACCGAGACGGGAGGGGAGACCCAGTACTTC

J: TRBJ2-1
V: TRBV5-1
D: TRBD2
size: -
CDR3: CASSLTSGGNEQFF
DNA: TGCGCCAGCAGCTTGACTAGCGGGGGCAATGAGCAGTTCTTC

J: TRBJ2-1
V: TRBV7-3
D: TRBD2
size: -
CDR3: CASSLVPREAGAAQGYNEQFF
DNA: TGTGCCAGCAGCTTAGTCCCCAGGGAAGCGGGAGCAGCACAGGGCTACAATGAGCAGTTCTTC

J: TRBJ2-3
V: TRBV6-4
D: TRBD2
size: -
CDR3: CATRLGGGTDTQYF
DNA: TGTGCCACCCGTCTGGGGGGGGGCACAGATACGCAGTATTTT

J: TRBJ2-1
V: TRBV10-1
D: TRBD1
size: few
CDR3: CASSESQGAGEQFF
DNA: TGCGCCAGCAGTGAGAGTCAGGGGGCAGGTGAGCAGTTCTTC

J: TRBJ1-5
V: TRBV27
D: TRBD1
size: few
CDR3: CASSDRGNQPQHF
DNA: TGTGCCAGCAGCGACAGGGGGAATCAGCCCCAGCATTTT

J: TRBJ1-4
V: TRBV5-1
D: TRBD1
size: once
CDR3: CASSPQGAFEKLFF
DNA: TGCGCCAGCAGCCCGCAGGGGGCGTTTGAAAAACTGTTTTTT

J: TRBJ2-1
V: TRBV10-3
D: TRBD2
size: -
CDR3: CAISDGREPYNEQFF
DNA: TGTGCCATCAGTGATGGGCGGGAGCCCTACAATGAGCAGTTCTTC

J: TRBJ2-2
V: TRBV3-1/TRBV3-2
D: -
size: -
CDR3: CASSLPLPGELFF
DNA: TGTGCCAGCAGCCTTCCCCTTCCCGGGGAGCTGTTTTTT

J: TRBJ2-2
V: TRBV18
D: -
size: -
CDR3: CASSLYQGNTGELFF
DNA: TGTGCCAGCTCACTTTACCAGGGTAACACCGGGGAGCTGTTTTTT

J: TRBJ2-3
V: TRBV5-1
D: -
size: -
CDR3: CASSPRQATDTQYF
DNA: TGCGCCAGCAGCCCGCGACAGGCCACAGATACGCAGTATTTT

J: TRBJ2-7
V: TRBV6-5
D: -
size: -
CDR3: CASSPGTSYYEQYF
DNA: TGTGCCAGCAGCCCGGGGACTTCCTACTACGAGCAGTACTTC

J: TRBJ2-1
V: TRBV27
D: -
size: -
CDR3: CASKKTNNEQFF
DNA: TGTGCCAGCAAAAAGACAAACAATGAGCAGTTCTTC

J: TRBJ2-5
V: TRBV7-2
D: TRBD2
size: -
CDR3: CASSPPPGGETQYF
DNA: TGTGCCAGCAGCCCGCCGCCGGGGGGGGAGACCCAGTACTTC

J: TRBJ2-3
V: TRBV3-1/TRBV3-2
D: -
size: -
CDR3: CASSQNPGNTDTQYF
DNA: TGTGCCAGCAGCCAAAATCCCGGGAACACAGATACGCAGTATTTT

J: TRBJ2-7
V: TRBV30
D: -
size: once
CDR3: CAWAREGASSYEQYF
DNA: TGTGCCTGGGCCCGTGAAGGGGCTAGCTCCTACGAGCAGTACTTC

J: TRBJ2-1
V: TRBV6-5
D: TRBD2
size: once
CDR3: CASSWTSGYNEQFF
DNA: TGTGCCAGCAGTTGGACTAGCGGTTACAATGAGCAGTTCTTC

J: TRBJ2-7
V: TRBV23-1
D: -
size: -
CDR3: CASSQPGIPGVYEQYF
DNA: TGCGCCAGCAGTCAGCCCGGGATTCCAGGGGTCTACGAGCAGTACTTC

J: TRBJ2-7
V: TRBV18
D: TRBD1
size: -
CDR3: CASSPVRGQGSYEQYF
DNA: TGTGCCAGCTCACCCGTCCGGGGACAGGGGTCCTACGAGCAGTACTTC

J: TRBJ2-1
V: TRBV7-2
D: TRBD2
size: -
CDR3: CASSPGGSSYNEQFF
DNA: TGTGCCAGCAGCCCAGGCGGGAGCTCCTACAATGAGCAGTTCTTC

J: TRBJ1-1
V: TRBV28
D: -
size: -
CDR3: CASSPSLGLNTEAFF
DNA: TGTGCCAGCAGCCCGTCATTGGGCTTGAACACTGAAGCTTTCTTT

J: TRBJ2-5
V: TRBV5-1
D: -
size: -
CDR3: CASSLGGGKETQYF
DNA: TGCGCCAGCAGCTTAGGAGGGGGCAAGGAGACCCAGTACTTC

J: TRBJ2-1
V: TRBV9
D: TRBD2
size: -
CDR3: CASSGHSGVYNEQFF
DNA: TGTGCCAGCAGCGGTCATAGCGGGGTTTACAATGAGCAGTTCTTC

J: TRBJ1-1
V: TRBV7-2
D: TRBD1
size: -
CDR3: CASSVTGGSTEAFF
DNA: TGTGCCAGCAGCGTCACAGGGGGAAGCACTGAAGCTTTCTTT

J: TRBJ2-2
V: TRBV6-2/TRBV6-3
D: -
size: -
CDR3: CASSNRNTGELFF
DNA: TGTGCCAGCAGTAACAGAAACACCGGGGAGCTGTTTTTT

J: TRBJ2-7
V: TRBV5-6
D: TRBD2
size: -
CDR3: CASSFYTSGRNEQYF
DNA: TGTGCCAGCAGCTTCTATACTAGCGGGAGAAACGAGCAGTACTTC

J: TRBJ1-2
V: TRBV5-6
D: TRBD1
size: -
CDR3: CASSLDGTGVEGYTF
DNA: TGTGCCAGCAGCTTGGACGGGACAGGGGTTGAGGGCTACACCTTC

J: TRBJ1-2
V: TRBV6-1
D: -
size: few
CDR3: CASSEQTVGGYTF
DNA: TGTGCCAGCAGTGAACAGACGGTGGGCGGCTACACCTTC

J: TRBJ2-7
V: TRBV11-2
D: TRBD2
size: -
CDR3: CASRYGRSDLYEQYF
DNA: TGTGCCAGCAGGTACGGGAGGTCGGACCTATACGAGCAGTACTTC

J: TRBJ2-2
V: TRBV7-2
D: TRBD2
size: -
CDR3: CASSPGVAGGPGGELFF
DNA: TGTGCCAGCAGCCCGGGGGTAGCGGGAGGGCCCGGCGGGGAGCTGTTTTTT

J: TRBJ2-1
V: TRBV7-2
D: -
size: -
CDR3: CASSFTPSGLIYNEQFF
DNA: TGTGCCAGCAGCTTCACTCCCTCGGGACTTATTTACAATGAGCAGTTCTTC

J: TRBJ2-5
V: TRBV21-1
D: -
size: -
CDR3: CASSSEQGYKETQYF
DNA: TGTGCCAGCAGCAGTGAACAGGGATACAAAGAGACCCAGTACTTC

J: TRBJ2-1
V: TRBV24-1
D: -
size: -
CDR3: CATSDRGDTYSYNEQFF
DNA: TGTGCCACCAGTGATCGGGGTGACACATACTCCTACAATGAGCAGTTCTTC

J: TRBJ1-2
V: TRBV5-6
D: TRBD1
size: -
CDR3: CASSLRTGETYGYTF
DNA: TGTGCCAGCAGCTTGAGAACAGGGGAAACCTATGGCTACACCTTC

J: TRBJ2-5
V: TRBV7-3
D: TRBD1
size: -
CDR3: CASSRQGGRASSETQYF
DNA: TGTGCCAGCAGCCGACAGGGGGGGAGGGCCTCTTCAGAGACCCAGTACTTC

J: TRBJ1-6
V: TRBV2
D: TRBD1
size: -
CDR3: CASRGQGLGSPLHF
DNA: TGTGCCAGCAGAGGACAGGGATTGGGTTCACCCCTCCACTTT

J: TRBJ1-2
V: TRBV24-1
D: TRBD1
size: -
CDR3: CATSGGTGANYGYTF
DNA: TGTGCCACCAGTGGTGGGACAGGTGCTAACTATGGCTACACCTTC

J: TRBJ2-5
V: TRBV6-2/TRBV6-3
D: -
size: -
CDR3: CASSNRQETQYF
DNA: TGTGCCAGCAGTAATAGACAAGAGACCCAGTACTTC

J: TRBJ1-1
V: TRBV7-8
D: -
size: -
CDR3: CASSLVAGGGGTEAFF
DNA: TGTGCCAGCAGCTTAGTGGCCGGGGGGGGTGGCACTGAAGCTTTCTTT

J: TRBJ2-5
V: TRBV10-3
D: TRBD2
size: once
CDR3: CAIKNGLAGQPQYF
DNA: TGTGCCATCAAAAACGGACTAGCGGGCCAGCCCCAGTACTTC